The sample holds one count of the clone carrying this T cell receptor beta chain. Antigen specificity is unknown. Germline V lookup: CDR1 MNHEY, CDR2 SVGAGI. The V and J ends lost 8 bases and 4 bases respectively, with 12 bases between them. CDR3 size: 13 residues. The entry originates in a study of OX40 agonist ivuxolimab in advanced cancers. Study as a whole: An agonistic human IgG2 monoclonal antibody against OX40 (CD134) was given. Intravenous ivuxolimab was administered to patients every 2 weeks at 0.01 to 10 mg/kg.

The study's findings and limits: At doses 0.1 to 3.0 mg/kg, CD4+ and CD8+ clones expanded.

Sequencing was performed with immunoSEQ multiplex PCR; in TCRdb, only in-frame clones are kept and a portion is missing. The sample consists of about 96,000 clones, around 90% of them appearing once. The clonotype comes from an adult with an advanced solid tumor such as melanoma, head and neck, liver or kidney cancer. The source material was CD4+ or CD8+ T cells sorted from blood, sampled in a trial of the OX40 agonist ivuxolimab. The chain uses TRBV6-5 and TRBJ2-1; D perhaps matches TRBD2 (5 bases). Here the CDR3 DNA reads TGTGCCAGCGGTCGGGGAGATTACAATGAGCAGTTCTTC. Translating it yields CASGRGDYNEQFF.